This record covers a single T cell receptor beta chain. The antigen this receptor binds is unknown. Per-base quality was not reported, and no clone a single base away is much larger than it. Other DNA sequences in this sample translate to the same CDR3. V and J are truncated by 4 bases and 6 bases respectively, leaving an intervening sequence of 10 bases. The germline V gene specifies SGHRS as CDR1 and YFSETQ as CDR2. The cysteine opens and the phenylalanine closes a CDR3 of 12 amino acids. Of all the DNA, just the CDR3 is kept, 36 bases in frame from base 1. This sample is part of a study of cytomegalovirus exposure and HLA in healthy donors (dated 2017 in TCRdb). Study-level background: According to a later analysis, one platform produced both the 120 validation repertoires and the 666 repertoires of the first cohort. The study was designed to test whether signatures of past pathogen exposure could be identified by cataloging public T cell receptors. In addition to the first cohort of roughly 700 subjects, a separate validation cohort of 130 or so different subjects was used. High-throughput TCR immunosequencing, statistical association of individual TCRs with disease status, and machine learning were combined to predict cytomegalovirus infection status. General conclusions and limits of the study: The authors suggested that the approach could potentially be generalized to other disease states and immunological phenotypes. In both the original and validation cohorts, the classifier was reported to diagnose cytomegalovirus status with high specificity and sensitivity. Most TCR sequences were observed very rarely across donors, whereas some public TCRs were present in many individuals. A later analysis had no HLA typing for the validation cohort, so co-occurrence there was scored across all 110 or so repertoires. A later analysis found that TCRs clustered in the first cohort also tended to co-occur in the roughly 120 validation repertoires, with 94% of cluster scores above 0. In vitro tests confirmed that a few of the cytomegalovirus-associated TCR beta chains recognize cytomegalovirus antigens. The study listed around 160 TCR beta chains as associated with cytomegalovirus.

The library was prepared using the immunoSEQ multiplex PCR assay. Concerning the study's data processing: A statistical classification framework was built to diagnose cytomegalovirus status from the catalog of TCR beta chain sequences. The source is immuneACCESS, and TCRdb retained only in-frame sequences with V and J called. Part of the clones is not carried over; for the studies checked, unresolved V genes explain less than half of this, and the remainder is unexplained. The V and J calls and clone size are taken from that table; D and trimming were inferred from the DNA. For this sample the table gives about 330,000 clones, of which about nine tenths were detected only once. The ten biggest clones cover 0.75% to 0.85% of the sample. Donors formed part of the validation cohort, which comprised 95 to 150 subjects and was distinct from the first cohort of under 850 subjects.

The sequencing input was PBMCs. This TCR was recovered from a woman aged 18-29 years in good health and CMV-seronegative. The sequence links TRBV5-1 to TRBJ1-1; the best D guess is TRBD1, with 6 bases matching. The nucleotide sequence is TGCGCCAGCAGCCTGACAGGCCCTGAAGCTTTCTTT. Its protein is CASSLTGPEAFF. Where the CDR3 stops, the reference TRBV5-1 and TRBJ1-1 genes take over; the full variable domain is KAGVTQTPRYLIKTRGQQVTLSCSPISGHRSVSWYQQTPGQGLQFLFEYFSETQRNKGNFPGRFSGRQFSNSRSEMNVSTLELGDSALYLCASSLTGPEAFFGQGTRLTVV.